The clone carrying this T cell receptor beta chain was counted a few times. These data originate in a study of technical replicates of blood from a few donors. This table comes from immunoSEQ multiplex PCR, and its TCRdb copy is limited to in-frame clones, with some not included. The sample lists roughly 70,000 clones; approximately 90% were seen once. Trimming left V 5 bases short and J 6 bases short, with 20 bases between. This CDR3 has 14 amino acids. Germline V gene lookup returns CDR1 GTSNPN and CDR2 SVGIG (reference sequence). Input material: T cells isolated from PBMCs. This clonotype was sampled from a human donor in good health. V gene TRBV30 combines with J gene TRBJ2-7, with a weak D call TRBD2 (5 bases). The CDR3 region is CAWVPGSAAREQYF. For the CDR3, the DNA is TGTGCCTGGGTCCCGGGGTCCGCAGCTCGCGAGCAGTACTTC.